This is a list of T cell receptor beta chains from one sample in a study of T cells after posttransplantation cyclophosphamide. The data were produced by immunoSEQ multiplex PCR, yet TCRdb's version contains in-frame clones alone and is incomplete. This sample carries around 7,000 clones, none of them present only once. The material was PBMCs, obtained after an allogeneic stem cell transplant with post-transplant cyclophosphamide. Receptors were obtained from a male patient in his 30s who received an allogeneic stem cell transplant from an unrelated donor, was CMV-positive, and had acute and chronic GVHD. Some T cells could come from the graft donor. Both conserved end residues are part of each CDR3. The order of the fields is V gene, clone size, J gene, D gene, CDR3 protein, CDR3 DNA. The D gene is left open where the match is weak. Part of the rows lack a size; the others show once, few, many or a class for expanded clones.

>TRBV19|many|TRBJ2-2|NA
CASSIGESGELFF
TGTGCCAGTAGTATCGGGGAAAGCGGGGAGCTGTTTTTT
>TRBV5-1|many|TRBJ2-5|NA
CASSLRQVHQETQYF
TGCGCCAGCAGCTTGAGGCAGGTCCACCAAGAGACCCAGTACTTC
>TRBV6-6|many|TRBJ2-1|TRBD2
CASSLAGVWNEQFF
TGTGCCAGCAGTTTAGCGGGCGTTTGGAATGAGCAGTTCTTC
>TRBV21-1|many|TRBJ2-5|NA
CASGQAGETQETQYF
TGTGCCAGCGGTCAGGCGGGAGAGACCCAAGAGACCCAGTACTTC
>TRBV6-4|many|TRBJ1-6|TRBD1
CASSAEVTTGEPLHF
TGTGCCAGCAGTGCCGAGGTGACTACAGGGGAACCCCTCCACTTT
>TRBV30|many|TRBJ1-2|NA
CAWSTQSGGYTF
TGTGCCTGGAGTACCCAGTCGGGGGGCTACACCTTC
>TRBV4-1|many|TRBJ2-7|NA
CASSPQYNSYEQYF
TGCGCCAGCAGCCCACAGTACAACTCCTACGAGCAGTACTTC
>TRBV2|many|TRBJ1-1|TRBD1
CANKEGAGTEAFF
TGTGCCAACAAGGAGGGGGCTGGGACTGAAGCTTTCTTT
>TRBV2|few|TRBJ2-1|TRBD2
CASRGTSGSFHEQFF
TGTGCCAGCAGAGGGACTAGCGGGAGTTTCCATGAGCAGTTCTTC
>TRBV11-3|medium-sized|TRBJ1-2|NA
CASSPEGYGYTF
TGTGCCAGCAGCCCAGAGGGCTATGGCTACACCTTC
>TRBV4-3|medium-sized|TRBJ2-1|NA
CASSLETNNEQFF
TGCGCCAGCAGCCTAGAAACAAACAATGAGCAGTTCTTC
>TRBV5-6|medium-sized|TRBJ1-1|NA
CASSLRGRGNTEAFF
TGTGCCAGCAGCTTGCGGGGGAGAGGGAACACTGAAGCTTTCTTT
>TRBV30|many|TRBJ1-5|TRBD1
CAWSRTAGQGASNQPQHF
TGTGCCTGGAGCCGAACTGCCGGACAGGGGGCAAGCAATCAGCCCCAGCATTTT
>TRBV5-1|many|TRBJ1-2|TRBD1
CASGTGTSLPYGYTF
TGCGCCAGCGGGACAGGGACCTCCCTCCCCTATGGCTACACCTTC
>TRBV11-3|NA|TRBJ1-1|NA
CASSYRTANTEAFF
TGTGCCAGCAGCTACCGGACAGCGAACACTGAAGCTTTCTTT
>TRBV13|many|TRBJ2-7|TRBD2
CASSLPGLAYEQYF
TGTGCCAGCAGCTTGCCGGGACTAGCCTACGAGCAGTACTTC
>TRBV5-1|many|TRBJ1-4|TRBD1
CASSLSGQGEKLFF
TGCGCCAGCAGCTTATCGGGACAGGGCGAAAAACTGTTTTTT
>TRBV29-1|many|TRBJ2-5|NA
CSVVQALHQETQYF
TGCAGCGTTGTCCAGGCCTTACACCAAGAGACCCAGTACTTC
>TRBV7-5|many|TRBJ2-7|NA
CARSYRGRVQYF
TGTGCCAGAAGTTACAGGGGGCGGGTGCAGTACTTC
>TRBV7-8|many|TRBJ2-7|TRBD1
CASSSGTAPAYEQYF
TGTGCCAGCAGCTCGGGGACAGCCCCAGCCTACGAGCAGTACTTC
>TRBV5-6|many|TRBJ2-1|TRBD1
CASSLPGQGNEQFF
TGTGCCAGCAGCTTACCGGGACAGGGCAATGAGCAGTTCTTC
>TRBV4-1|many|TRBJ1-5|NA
CASSTRVSKDQPQHF
TGCGCCAGCAGCACCAGGGTGAGTAAGGATCAGCCCCAGCATTTT
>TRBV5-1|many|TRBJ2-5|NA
CASSLDAGKETQYF
TGCGCCAGCAGCTTGGATGCAGGCAAAGAGACCCAGTACTTC
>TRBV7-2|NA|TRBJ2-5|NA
CASSLSREETQYF
TGTGCCAGCAGCCTCTCGCGGGAAGAGACCCAGTACTTC
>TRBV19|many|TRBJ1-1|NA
CASSIVGDSEAFF
TGTGCCAGTAGTATCGTGGGAGACTCTGAAGCTTTCTTT
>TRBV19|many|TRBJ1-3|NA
CASSIEGGERVFSGNTIYF
TGTGCCAGTAGTATAGAAGGCGGAGAACGGGTCTTCTCTGGAAACACCATATATTTT
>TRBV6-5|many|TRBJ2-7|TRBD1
CASSRTGGPYEQYF
TGTGCCAGCAGCAGGACAGGGGGGCCCTACGAGCAGTACTTC
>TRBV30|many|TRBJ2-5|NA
CAWSRSRETQYF
TGTGCCTGGAGTCGGTCCCGGGAGACCCAGTACTTC
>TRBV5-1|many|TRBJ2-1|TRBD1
CASSLSGRGGQGLNEQFF
TGCGCCAGCAGCTTGTCCGGTCGAGGCGGACAGGGGTTAAATGAGCAGTTCTTC
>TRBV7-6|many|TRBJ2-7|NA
CASSRVPSEQYF
TGTGCCAGCAGCCGAGTACCGTCCGAGCAGTACTTC
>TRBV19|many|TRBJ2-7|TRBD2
CASSNRLNGGATYEQYF
TGTGCCAGTAGTAACCGCCTTAACGGGGGGGCGACGTACGAGCAGTACTTC
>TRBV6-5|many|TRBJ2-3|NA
CASSRPGGDTQYF
TGTGCCAGCAGTCGCCCCGGCGGGGATACGCAGTATTTT
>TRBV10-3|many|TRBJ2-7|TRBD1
CAIRDRGYHEQYF
TGTGCCATCAGGGACAGGGGGTACCACGAGCAGTACTTC
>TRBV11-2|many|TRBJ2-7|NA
CASSFSGQKPYEQYF
TGTGCCAGCAGCTTCAGTGGCCAGAAACCCTACGAGCAGTACTTC
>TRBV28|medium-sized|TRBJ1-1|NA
CASSRESPPNTEAFF
TGTGCCAGCAGCCGAGAGTCTCCCCCGAACACTGAAGCTTTCTTT
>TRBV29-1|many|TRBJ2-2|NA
CSVGSGPTYTGELFF
TGCAGCGTTGGCAGCGGGCCTACATACACCGGGGAGCTGTTTTTT
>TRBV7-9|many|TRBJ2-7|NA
CASSTGTKYEQYF
TGTGCCAGCAGTACCGGGACAAAATACGAGCAGTACTTC
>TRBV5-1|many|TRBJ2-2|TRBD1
CASSLGTGGTGELFF
TGCGCCAGCAGCTTGGGGACAGGGGGAACCGGGGAGCTGTTTTTT
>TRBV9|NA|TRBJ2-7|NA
CASGGDAYEQYF
TGTGCCAGCGGGGGCGATGCCTACGAGCAGTACTTC
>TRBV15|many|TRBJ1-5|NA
CATSRDLDSRSNQPQHF
TGTGCCACCAGCAGAGATTTAGACTCCCGAAGCAATCAGCCCCAGCATTTT
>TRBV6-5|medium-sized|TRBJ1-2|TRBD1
CASSGGQYGYTF
TGTGCCAGCAGCGGGGGACAGTATGGCTACACCTTC
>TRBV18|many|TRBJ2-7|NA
CASSPPGNEQYF
TGTGCCAGCTCACCTCCCGGGAACGAGCAGTACTTC
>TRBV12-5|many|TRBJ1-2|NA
CASGFPSGGANYGYTF
TGTGCTAGTGGTTTCCCGTCGGGAGGGGCTAACTATGGCTACACCTTC
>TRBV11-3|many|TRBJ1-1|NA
CASSLDPAKAEAFF
TGTGCCAGCAGCTTAGATCCCGCTAAAGCCGAAGCTTTCTTT
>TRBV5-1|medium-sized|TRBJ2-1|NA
CASSAGTLGNEQFF
TGCGCCAGCAGCGCCGGGACACTGGGGAATGAGCAGTTCTTC
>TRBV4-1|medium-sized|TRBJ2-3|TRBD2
CASSRVIGRRGRTDTQYF
TGCGCCAGCAGCCGCGTCATCGGGAGGAGGGGCCGCACAGATACGCAGTATTTT
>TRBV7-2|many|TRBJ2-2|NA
CASSLDLGAITGELFF
TGTGCCAGCAGCTTAGATCTGGGGGCGATCACCGGGGAGCTGTTTTTT
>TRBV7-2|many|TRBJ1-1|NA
CASSLAPGLNTEAFF
TGTGCCAGCAGCTTAGCGCCGGGTCTGAACACTGAAGCTTTCTTT